This T cell receptor beta chain was obtained from a study of blood T cell repertoires in COVID-19. This CDR3 spans 13 amino acids. Sequencing was performed with immunoSEQ multiplex PCR; in TCRdb, only in-frame clones are kept and a portion is missing. Among more than 250,000 clones, around 86% were seen once, and the ten largest hold 1.5% to 2%. V usage is TRBV21-1 and J usage is TRBJ2-7; TRBD2 is taken as the D call from the table, unchecked against the DNA. TRBV21-1 is shown as a pseudogene. The material sequenced was peripheral blood. The clonotype originates from a woman aged 45-59 years with acute or convalescent COVID-19. CDR3 DNA: TGTGCCAGCAGCAATCGGGTCCCCCACGAGCAGTACTTC. Its translation is CASSNRVPHEQYF.